This is a list of T cell receptor beta chains from one sample in a study of OX40 agonist ivuxolimab in advanced cancers. Method: immunoSEQ multiplex PCR; TCRdb's copy keeps in-frame clones and lacks some. Of roughly 56,000 clones in the sample, 80% to 85% were seen once. The source was CD4+ or CD8+ T cells sorted from blood, collected in a trial of the OX40 agonist ivuxolimab. Every receptor here comes from an adult with an advanced solid tumor such as melanoma, head and neck, liver or kidney cancer. Both conserved end residues are part of each CDR3. Each record gives: D gene, clone size, J gene, V gene, CDR3 length, CDR3 protein, CDR3 DNA. The D gene is left open where the match is weak. Clone size appears in some rows only: once, few, many, or a class for an expanded clone.

d_call: TRBD1
clone_size: NA
j_call: TRBJ2-7
v_call: TRBV11-1
cdr3_length: 15
cdr3_aa: CASSLGGQGSYEQYF
cdr3_nt: TGTGCCAGCAGCTTAGGGGGACAGGGGTCCTACGAGCAGTACTTC

d_call: NA
clone_size: NA
j_call: TRBJ1-2
v_call: TRBV9
cdr3_length: 15
cdr3_aa: CASSVVDSDFYGYTF
cdr3_nt: TGTGCCAGCAGCGTCGTGGACAGCGATTTCTATGGCTACACCTTC

d_call: NA
clone_size: few
j_call: TRBJ1-2
v_call: TRBV11-2
cdr3_length: 14
cdr3_aa: CASSLDFRSYGYTF
cdr3_nt: TGTGCCAGCAGCTTAGATTTCAGAAGCTATGGCTACACCTTC

d_call: NA
clone_size: NA
j_call: TRBJ1-1
v_call: TRBV7-9
cdr3_length: 15
cdr3_aa: CASSQNRAMNTEAFF
cdr3_nt: TGTGCCAGCAGCCAGAACAGGGCTATGAACACTGAAGCTTTCTTT

d_call: NA
clone_size: NA
j_call: TRBJ1-1
v_call: TRBV10-3
cdr3_length: 14
cdr3_aa: CAIRAGEVGTEAFF
cdr3_nt: TGTGCCATCAGAGCAGGGGAAGTGGGGACTGAAGCTTTCTTT

d_call: TRBD1
clone_size: NA
j_call: TRBJ1-6
v_call: TRBV30
cdr3_length: 14
cdr3_aa: CAWEDRGHASPLHF
cdr3_nt: TGTGCCTGGGAAGACAGGGGGCATGCTTCACCCCTCCACTTT

d_call: NA
clone_size: NA
j_call: TRBJ1-4
v_call: TRBV28
cdr3_length: 16
cdr3_aa: CASSFSGGTPVEKLFF
cdr3_nt: TGTGCCAGCAGTTTTTCCGGGGGGACCCCGGTGGAAAAACTGTTTTTT

d_call: TRBD1
clone_size: NA
j_call: TRBJ1-2
v_call: TRBV5-6
cdr3_length: 13
cdr3_aa: CASSVPTGRGYTF
cdr3_nt: TGTGCCAGCAGCGTGCCGACAGGGCGCGGCTACACCTTC

d_call: NA
clone_size: once
j_call: TRBJ1-2
v_call: TRBV14
cdr3_length: 12
cdr3_aa: CASSHRDYGYTF
cdr3_nt: TGTGCCAGCAGCCACAGAGACTATGGCTACACCTTC

d_call: TRBD1
clone_size: NA
j_call: TRBJ1-5
v_call: TRBV6-4
cdr3_length: 13
cdr3_aa: CASSGQGGQPQHF
cdr3_nt: TGTGCCAGCAGTGGACAGGGCGGACAGCCCCAGCATTTT

d_call: TRBD1
clone_size: NA
j_call: TRBJ1-5
v_call: TRBV19
cdr3_length: 17
cdr3_aa: CASSIRAGGLGNQPQHF
cdr3_nt: TGTGCCAGTAGTATTAGGGCAGGGGGACTTGGGAATCAGCCCCAGCATTTT

d_call: TRBD1
clone_size: NA
j_call: TRBJ1-1
v_call: TRBV6-6
cdr3_length: 15
cdr3_aa: CASSTGTGGEPWAFF
cdr3_nt: TGTGCCAGCAGCACCGGGACAGGGGGCGAACCTTGGGCTTTCTTT

d_call: TRBD2
clone_size: NA
j_call: TRBJ2-1
v_call: TRBV7-3
cdr3_length: 16
cdr3_aa: CASSLTAASGYNEQFF
cdr3_nt: TGTGCCAGCAGCTTAACCGCGGCTAGCGGCTACAATGAGCAGTTCTTC

d_call: NA
clone_size: NA
j_call: TRBJ2-3
v_call: TRBV6-4
cdr3_length: 16
cdr3_aa: CASSYQQGSSTDTQYF
cdr3_nt: TGTGCCAGCAGTTACCAACAGGGATCTAGCACAGATACGCAGTATTTT

d_call: TRBD2
clone_size: NA
j_call: TRBJ2-1
v_call: TRBV13
cdr3_length: 15
cdr3_aa: CASSPETSGVNEQFF
cdr3_nt: TGTGCCAGCAGCCCCGAGACTAGCGGGGTCAATGAGCAGTTCTTC

d_call: TRBD2
clone_size: NA
j_call: TRBJ2-3
v_call: TRBV7-3
cdr3_length: 18
cdr3_aa: CASSGAPGSGGRTDTQYF
cdr3_nt: TGTGCCAGCAGCGGAGCTCCGGGGAGCGGGGGACGCACAGATACGCAGTATTTT

d_call: TRBD1
clone_size: NA
j_call: TRBJ2-5
v_call: TRBV6-1
cdr3_length: 14
cdr3_aa: CASSADRDEETQYF
cdr3_nt: TGTGCCAGCAGTGCGGACAGGGACGAAGAGACCCAGTACTTC

d_call: TRBD1
clone_size: NA
j_call: TRBJ1-1
v_call: TRBV28
cdr3_length: 14
cdr3_aa: CASSIDRGRSEAFF
cdr3_nt: TGTGCCAGCAGTATTGACAGGGGGCGTTCTGAAGCTTTCTTT

d_call: NA
clone_size: medium-sized
j_call: TRBJ1-2
v_call: TRBV27
cdr3_length: 13
cdr3_aa: CASSPSRSYGYTF
cdr3_nt: TGTGCCAGCAGTCCTTCCAGGAGCTATGGCTACACCTTC

d_call: NA
clone_size: NA
j_call: TRBJ1-2
v_call: TRBV7-9
cdr3_length: 18
cdr3_aa: CASSHYRLGTPFQYGYTF
cdr3_nt: TGTGCCAGCAGCCATTATCGGTTGGGGACCCCCTTTCAATATGGCTACACCTTC

d_call: TRBD1
clone_size: once
j_call: TRBJ2-1
v_call: TRBV2
cdr3_length: 12
cdr3_aa: CASRQGAGEQFF
cdr3_nt: TGTGCCAGCAGACAGGGGGCCGGTGAGCAGTTCTTC

d_call: NA
clone_size: once
j_call: TRBJ2-3
v_call: TRBV5-4
cdr3_length: 14
cdr3_aa: CASSGSRETGTQYF
cdr3_nt: TGTGCCAGCAGCGGGTCCCGGGAGACTGGTACGCAGTATTTT

d_call: NA
clone_size: once
j_call: TRBJ1-1
v_call: TRBV6-1
cdr3_length: 12
cdr3_aa: CASGWGDTEAFF
cdr3_nt: TGTGCCAGCGGTTGGGGGGACACTGAAGCTTTCTTT

d_call: NA
clone_size: few
j_call: TRBJ1-1
v_call: TRBV28
cdr3_length: 12
cdr3_aa: CASSRWVGKAFF
cdr3_nt: TGTGCCAGCAGCAGATGGGTCGGCAAAGCTTTCTTT

d_call: NA
clone_size: NA
j_call: TRBJ2-3
v_call: TRBV28
cdr3_length: 14
cdr3_aa: CASRGRIGTDTQYF
cdr3_nt: TGTGCCAGCAGGGGGCGAATCGGCACAGATACGCAGTATTTT

d_call: NA
clone_size: once
j_call: TRBJ2-7
v_call: TRBV5-1
cdr3_length: 14
cdr3_aa: CASSLVGSSYEQYF
cdr3_nt: TGCGCCAGCAGCTTGGTGGGGAGCTCCTACGAGCAGTACTTC

d_call: TRBD1
clone_size: NA
j_call: TRBJ1-3
v_call: TRBV27
cdr3_length: 14
cdr3_aa: CASSRQGRGNTIYF
cdr3_nt: TGTGCCAGCAGTCGACAGGGACGCGGAAACACCATATATTTT

d_call: NA
clone_size: NA
j_call: TRBJ2-7
v_call: TRBV9
cdr3_length: 13
cdr3_aa: CASSVVTDYEQYF
cdr3_nt: TGTGCCAGCAGCGTAGTTACAGACTACGAGCAGTACTTC

d_call: NA
clone_size: NA
j_call: TRBJ1-5
v_call: TRBV19
cdr3_length: 15
cdr3_aa: CASRRNTNSNQPQHF
cdr3_nt: TGTGCCAGTCGGAGAAACACGAATAGCAATCAGCCCCAGCATTTT

d_call: NA
clone_size: once
j_call: TRBJ1-5
v_call: TRBV19
cdr3_length: 12
cdr3_aa: CASTSYNQPQHF
cdr3_nt: TGTGCCAGTACCTCATACAATCAGCCCCAGCATTTT

d_call: TRBD2
clone_size: NA
j_call: TRBJ2-3
v_call: TRBV5-4
cdr3_length: 14
cdr3_aa: CASMAGGQGGTQYF
cdr3_nt: TGTGCCAGCATGGCGGGGGGGCAGGGAGGCACGCAGTATTTT

d_call: TRBD2
clone_size: once
j_call: TRBJ2-1
v_call: TRBV19
cdr3_length: 15
cdr3_aa: CASSPLAGGGGEQFF
cdr3_nt: TGTGCCAGTAGTCCCCTAGCGGGGGGCGGTGGTGAGCAGTTCTTC

d_call: NA
clone_size: few
j_call: TRBJ1-6
v_call: TRBV6-1
cdr3_length: 16
cdr3_aa: CASSETAESGNSPLHF
cdr3_nt: TGTGCCAGCAGTGAAACAGCGGAATCAGGTAATTCACCCCTCCACTTT

d_call: NA
clone_size: NA
j_call: TRBJ2-1
v_call: TRBV5-6
cdr3_length: 17
cdr3_aa: CASSLAPGSSSYNEQFF
cdr3_nt: TGTGCCAGCAGCTTGGCCCCGGGTTCGAGCTCCTACAATGAGCAGTTCTTC

d_call: TRBD2
clone_size: once
j_call: TRBJ2-5
v_call: TRBV25-1
cdr3_length: 13
cdr3_aa: CASRTSGKETQYF
cdr3_nt: TGTGCCAGCCGGACTAGCGGCAAAGAGACCCAGTACTTC

d_call: NA
clone_size: NA
j_call: TRBJ2-5
v_call: TRBV18
cdr3_length: 12
cdr3_aa: CASSEYQETQYF
cdr3_nt: TGTGCCAGCTCAGAGTACCAAGAGACCCAGTACTTC

d_call: TRBD1
clone_size: NA
j_call: TRBJ1-1
v_call: TRBV11-2
cdr3_length: 19
cdr3_aa: CASSLPQPGQGAFDTEAFF
cdr3_nt: TGTGCCAGCAGCTTGCCTCAACCGGGACAGGGGGCGTTTGACACTGAAGCTTTCTTT

d_call: TRBD2
clone_size: NA
j_call: TRBJ2-1
v_call: TRBV10-3
cdr3_length: 16
cdr3_aa: CAISDRLAGPYNEQFF
cdr3_nt: TGTGCCATCAGTGACAGACTAGCGGGGCCGTACAATGAGCAGTTCTTC

d_call: TRBD2
clone_size: once
j_call: TRBJ2-1
v_call: TRBV6-6
cdr3_length: 16
cdr3_aa: CASSSGLAGVKGEQFF
cdr3_nt: TGTGCCAGCAGTTCCGGACTAGCGGGAGTTAAGGGTGAGCAGTTCTTC

d_call: NA
clone_size: NA
j_call: TRBJ2-2
v_call: TRBV2
cdr3_length: 11
cdr3_aa: CASGGTGELFF
cdr3_nt: TGTGCCAGTGGCGGCACCGGGGAGCTGTTTTTT

d_call: TRBD1
clone_size: few
j_call: TRBJ2-7
v_call: TRBV28
cdr3_length: 12
cdr3_aa: CASGTGFHEQYF
cdr3_nt: TGTGCCAGCGGGACAGGGTTCCACGAGCAGTACTTC

d_call: TRBD2
clone_size: NA
j_call: TRBJ2-3
v_call: TRBV28
cdr3_length: 14
cdr3_aa: CASSKAGVTDTQYF
cdr3_nt: TGTGCCAGCAGTAAAGCGGGGGTGACAGATACGCAGTATTTT

d_call: NA
clone_size: NA
j_call: TRBJ2-5
v_call: TRBV19
cdr3_length: 14
cdr3_aa: CASSIGQGMETQYF
cdr3_nt: TGTGCCAGTAGTATAGGCCAGGGCATGGAGACCCAGTACTTC

d_call: NA
clone_size: NA
j_call: TRBJ2-2
v_call: TRBV7-6
cdr3_length: 12
cdr3_aa: CASSLATGELFF
cdr3_nt: TGTGCCAGCAGCTTAGCCACCGGGGAGCTGTTTTTT

d_call: TRBD2
clone_size: NA
j_call: TRBJ2-1
v_call: TRBV9
cdr3_length: 17
cdr3_aa: CASSVRAGGSSYNEQFF
cdr3_nt: TGTGCCAGCAGCGTCCGGGCGGGAGGGAGCTCCTACAATGAGCAGTTCTTC

d_call: TRBD2
clone_size: few
j_call: TRBJ2-5
v_call: TRBV5-4
cdr3_length: 15
cdr3_aa: CASSLAGRGQETQYF
cdr3_nt: TGTGCCAGCAGCTTGGCCGGGAGGGGTCAAGAGACCCAGTACTTC

d_call: TRBD1
clone_size: few
j_call: TRBJ2-2
v_call: TRBV28
cdr3_length: 14
cdr3_aa: CASTRQGTAGELFF
cdr3_nt: TGTGCCAGCACCCGACAGGGGACGGCCGGGGAGCTGTTTTTT

d_call: NA
clone_size: NA
j_call: TRBJ2-7
v_call: TRBV2
cdr3_length: 13
cdr3_aa: CASSSTVSYEQYF
cdr3_nt: TGTGCCAGCAGTTCGACAGTCTCCTACGAGCAGTACTTC

d_call: NA
clone_size: NA
j_call: TRBJ2-1
v_call: TRBV28
cdr3_length: 16
cdr3_aa: CASSGSGASSYNEQFF
cdr3_nt: TGTGCCAGCAGTGGGTCTGGCGCCAGCTCCTACAATGAGCAGTTCTTC

d_call: NA
clone_size: NA
j_call: TRBJ2-5
v_call: TRBV2
cdr3_length: 13
cdr3_aa: CASSVRGAETQYF
cdr3_nt: TGTGCCAGCAGTGTCAGGGGGGCTGAGACCCAGTACTTC

d_call: NA
clone_size: few
j_call: TRBJ2-5
v_call: TRBV7-9
cdr3_length: 16
cdr3_aa: CASSSSFSALRETQYF
cdr3_nt: TGTGCCAGCAGCTCCTCCTTTAGCGCCCTCCGAGAGACCCAGTACTTC

d_call: NA
clone_size: NA
j_call: TRBJ2-5
v_call: TRBV9
cdr3_length: 14
cdr3_aa: CASSEGPGQETQYF
cdr3_nt: TGTGCCAGCAGCGAGGGGCCAGGTCAAGAGACCCAGTACTTC

d_call: NA
clone_size: once
j_call: TRBJ2-1
v_call: TRBV10-2
cdr3_length: 14
cdr3_aa: CASSSARSYNEQFF
cdr3_nt: TGCGCCAGCAGTTCAGCGCGCTCCTACAATGAGCAGTTCTTC

d_call: NA
clone_size: NA
j_call: TRBJ2-7
v_call: TRBV5-1
cdr3_length: 15
cdr3_aa: CASTPVGPPSYEQYF
cdr3_nt: TGCGCCAGCACCCCCGTCGGACCGCCCTCCTACGAGCAGTACTTC

d_call: NA
clone_size: once
j_call: TRBJ2-5
v_call: TRBV29-1
cdr3_length: 12
cdr3_aa: CSVEDLQETQYF
cdr3_nt: TGCAGCGTTGAAGATCTTCAGGAGACCCAGTACTTC

d_call: NA
clone_size: NA
j_call: TRBJ2-1
v_call: TRBV21-1
cdr3_length: 11
cdr3_aa: CASSKQHEQFF
cdr3_nt: TGTGCCAGCAGCAAACAACATGAGCAGTTCTTC

d_call: NA
clone_size: NA
j_call: TRBJ2-3
v_call: TRBV2
cdr3_length: 12
cdr3_aa: CASSDDGNTQYF
cdr3_nt: TGTGCCAGCAGTGATGATGGAAATACGCAGTATTTT

d_call: TRBD1
clone_size: NA
j_call: TRBJ2-7
v_call: TRBV2
cdr3_length: 14
cdr3_aa: CASSRSGQSYEQYF
cdr3_nt: TGTGCCAGCAGCAGATCGGGACAGAGCTACGAGCAGTACTTC

d_call: TRBD1
clone_size: NA
j_call: TRBJ1-5
v_call: TRBV6-6
cdr3_length: 13
cdr3_aa: CASSPGQTQPQHF
cdr3_nt: TGTGCCAGCAGCCCGGGACAGACGCAGCCCCAGCATTTT

d_call: NA
clone_size: few
j_call: TRBJ2-3
v_call: TRBV9
cdr3_length: 14
cdr3_aa: CASSQRPYTDTQYF
cdr3_nt: TGTGCCAGTTCGCAGAGGCCGTACACAGATACGCAGTATTTT